The 21 T cell receptor beta chains presented below share a single source sample, sequenced in a study of identical twins. Using its own MiXCR run on the 5' RACE reads, TCRdb lists one record per CDR3 protein. This sample has under 250,000 distinct CDR3 sequences, with 12% found just once. The same sample was also used in a study of yellow fever vaccine responses in identical twins.

The sample was memory (CD45RO+) T cells sorted from blood. Receptors originate from a woman aged 18-30 years in good health.

V is TRBV29-1 and J is TRBJ1-2, with D possibly matching TRBD1 (6 bases). V lost 3 bases, J lost 4 bases, and 9 bases lay in between. The CDR3 sequence is 12 residues long. Per the germline V gene, CDR1 is SQVTM and CDR2 is ANQGSEA. The CDR3 here is CSVDRGGYGYTF. Written as DNA, the CDR3 is TGCAGCGTTGACAGGGGAGGCTATGGCTACACCTTC.

This clonotype was counted between two and nine times. V is TRBV28 and J is TRBJ1-5; D is unresolved. Germline V gene sequence: CDR1 MDHEN, CDR2 SYDVKM. V lost 2 bases, J lost 8 bases, and 7 bases lay in between. This CDR3 spans 12 amino acids. CDR3 sequence (DNA): TGTGCCAGCAGTTTAGGCGACAAGCCCCAGCATTTT. Protein sequence: CASSLGDKPQHF.

In DNA form, the CDR3 reads TGTGCCAGCAGTGCCGTCGTAGGGAGACGGGATACGCAGTATTTT. Translating gives CASSAVVGRRDTQYF. The V call is TRBV2, the J call TRBJ2-3; maybe TRBD2 (5 bases). Trimming took off 4 bases at V and 6 bases at J, with 17 bases between the two ends. The CDR3 sequence is 15 residues long. Per the germline V gene, CDR1 is SNHLY and CDR2 is FYNNEI.

This clonotype has just a few counts. The V and J genes are TRBV3-1 and TRBJ2-5, with 8 bases matching TRBD2. The germline V gene encodes CDR1 LGHDT and CDR2 YNNKEL (reference sequence). The junction had 10 bases not matched to a gene; V was cut back by 3 bases and J by 4 bases. The CDR3 is 16 amino acids. CDR3 in amino acids: CASSHASGAGGETQYF. The CDR3 bases are TGTGCCAGCAGCCATGCCTCAGGCGCGGGAGGAGAGACCCAGTACTTC.

This clonotype has just a few counts. This sequence joins TRBV6-1 and TRBJ2-3; D remains unclear. Germline CDR1 and CDR2: MNHNS and SASEGT. This CDR3 is built from 17 residues. Between the trimmed V and J ends, which lost 3 bases and 5 bases, there was a span of 21 bases. CDR3 nucleotide sequence: TGTGCCAGCAGTGAGTTGAAGTCGGGCATCTTCGGAGATACGCAGTATTTT. It translates to CASSELKSGIFGDTQYF.

The V and J genes are TRBV19 and TRBJ2-1; 12 bases line up with TRBD2. V shed 5 bases, J shed 6 bases, and the junction held 5 bases outside the gene matches. Germline CDR1 and CDR2: LNHDA and SQIVND (reference sequence). This CDR3 has 15 amino acids. CDR3 amino acids: CASSALAGGINEQFF. CDR3 nucleotides: TGTGCCAGTAGTGCCCTAGCGGGGGGGATCAATGAGCAGTTCTTC.

This clonotype was recorded a few times. The chain carries TRBV4-3 and TRBJ2-1, with 7 bases identical to TRBD2. Germline-derived CDR1 and CDR2 are LGHNA and YSLEER. The junction had 12 bases not matched to a gene; V was cut back by 6 bases and J by 4 bases. The CDR3 covers 16 residues. The CDR3 sequence: CASSLALSGQYNEQFF. In DNA, the CDR3 is TGCGCCAGCAGTCTGGCCCTTAGCGGGCAGTACAATGAGCAGTTCTTC.

This clonotype turned up a few times. The V call is TRBV12-3 or TRBV12-4, the J call TRBJ2-3, with 7 bases identical to TRBD2. V lost 7 bases and J lost 4; bases outside the gene matches: 8. CDR3 length: 14 residues. The CDR3 nucleotides read TGTGCCAGCACTCGGACTAGAGTGGCAGATACGCAGTATTTT. It yields the protein CASTRTRVADTQYF.

This clonotype was seen only a few times. The J gene is TRBJ1-1, the V gene TRBV3-1, with D perhaps TRBD1 (5 bases). Trimming shortened V by 0 bases and J by 1 base, and 9 bases separated the two germline ends. CDR3 size: 15 residues. Germline-derived CDR1 and CDR2 are LGHDT and YNNKEL (reference sequence). The CDR3 sequence: CASSQDLGGNTEAFF. The CDR3 nucleotides are TGTGCCAGCAGCCAAGATCTGGGGGGGAACACTGAAGCTTTCTTT.

This clonotype was seen many times. The CDR3 spells CASSLSTGRNTGELFF. In DNA form, the CDR3 reads TGCGCCAGCAGCTTGAGTACTGGCAGAAACACCGGGGAGCTGTTTTTT. The chain uses TRBV5-1 and TRBJ2-2; D ambiguous. V was clipped by 1 base and J by 2 bases, with 12 bases between them. The CDR3 loop spans 16 amino acids. Germline V gene sequence: CDR1 SGHRS, CDR2 YFSETQ.

Many counts were recorded for this clonotype. The chain links TRBV10-3 to TRBJ1-1; 11 bases match TRBD1. Germline CDR1 ENHRY, CDR2 SYGVKD. The V segment lost 8 bases and the J segment 4 bases; nucleotides outside the gene matches: 9. The CDR3 has 15 residues. CDR3 sequence (DNA): TGTGCCATCTCCCGGACAGGGGGCGTGGGCACTGAAGCTTTCTTT. Translation gives CAISRTGGVGTEAFF.

The chain carries TRBV2 and TRBJ2-7, with D tentatively TRBD2 (7 bases). CDR1 and CDR2 (germline): SNHLY, FYNNEI. The CDR3 sequence is 13 residues long. The V and J ends lost 8 bases and 2 bases respectively, with 13 bases between them. Here the CDR3 reads CASGRGFPYEQYF. The CDR3 nucleotides read TGTGCCAGCGGGAGGGGGTTCCCCTACGAGCAGTACTTC.

A note on this clonotype: Relative to the germline gene, one junction end is altered; a read error may explain this. The chain carries TRBV6-1 and TRBJ1-6, with 9 bases that match TRBD1. The CDR3 totals 15 residues. The germline V gene has CDR1 MNHNS and CDR2 SASEGT. The CDR3 region has the DNA TGTGCCAGCAGTGAAGCGGGACAGGGCAATTCACTCCTCCACTTT. This codes for CASSEAGQGNSLLHF.

This clonotype was found a few times. The chain links TRBV7-2 to TRBJ2-2; D perhaps matches TRBD1 (6 bases). This CDR3 has 14 residues. In germline, CDR1 is SGHTA, CDR2 FQGNSA. Trimming removed 2 bases at V and 8 bases at J, with 12 bases between. CDR3 DNA: TGTGCCAGCAGCTTATATGGGGGCGTTGGGGAGCTGTTTTTT. It codes for CASSLYGGVGELFF.

This clonotype has ten or more counts. The rearrangement joins TRBV24-1 to TRBJ1-5, with D tentatively TRBD1 (6 bases). The CDR3 extends over 13 amino acids. CDR1 is KGHDR, CDR2 SFDVKD, per germline. V was clipped by 1 base and J by 7 bases, with 7 bases between them. The CDR3 spells CATSDFQGQPQHF. In nucleotides, the CDR3 is TGTGCCACCAGTGATTTCCAGGGGCAGCCCCAGCATTTT.

The CDR3 nucleotides are TGTGCCAGCAGTTTATTTCCAGGGGGCAGTAGCTCCTATAATTCACCCCTCCACTTT. This sequence encodes CASSLFPGGSSSYNSPLHF. The chain recombines TRBV28 with TRBJ1-6; 8 nucleotides match TRBD1. In germline, CDR1 is MDHEN, CDR2 SYDVKM. V trimming: 1 base; J trimming: 0 bases; junction bases outside the gene matches: 8. The CDR3 spans 19 residues.

The gene calls are TRBV13 and TRBJ2-1; the match to TRBD1 covers 9 bases. Per germline, CDR1 PRHDT and CDR2 FYEKMQ (reference sequence). The CDR3 runs to 15 residues. V was clipped by 5 bases and J by 10 bases; unmatched bases: 12. In nucleotides, the CDR3 is TGTGCCAGCAGCCCAGGACAGGGGAGGCTCGGCGAGCAGTTCTTC. Protein product: CASSPGQGRLGEQFF.

This clonotype was counted ten times or more. The rearrangement links TRBV2 to TRBJ1-2, with TRBD1 as a possible D gene (5 bases). The V gene's germline CDR1 is SNHLY and CDR2 FYNNEI. Trimming left V 5 bases short and J 7 bases short, with 17 bases between. The CDR3 spans 14 residues. The CDR3 sequence: CASSLLGEGRGYTF. The CDR3 DNA follows: TGTGCCAGCAGTCTTCTTGGGGAGGGACGTGGCTACACCTTC.

This clonotype was detected a few times. V usage is TRBV4-3 and J usage is TRBJ2-5; TRBD1 matches 10 bases. The germline gives CDR1 LGHNA, CDR2 YSLEER. The CDR3 is made up of 16 amino acids. V trimming: 5 bases; J trimming: 5 bases; junction bases outside the gene matches: 11. Here the CDR3 reads CASSLVGTGALETQYF. The CDR3 nucleotides read TGCGCCAGCAGCTTAGTGGGGACAGGGGCTTTGGAGACCCAGTACTTC.

This clonotype has only a few counts. The V and J genes are TRBV3-1 and TRBJ2-7, with 10 bases aligning to TRBD2. Germline V gene sequence: CDR1 LGHDT, CDR2 YNNKEL (reference sequence). CDR3 size: 16 residues. The J segment lost 0 bases and the V segment lost 4 bases, leaving 6 bases of the junction unmatched. CDR3 region: CASSPRTSGTSYEQYF. The CDR3 coding sequence is TGTGCCAGCAGCCCGCGGACTAGCGGCACCTCCTACGAGCAGTACTTC.

A few counts support this clonotype. The junction shows a germline mismatch at one end, possibly a read error. The V gene is TRBV12-3 or TRBV12-4, the J gene TRBJ2-5; perhaps TRBD1 as D (8 bases). The CDR3 totals 13 residues. The CDR3 DNA follows: TGTGCCAGCACCTTCGGGAGGAGGACAGGGTTTCCCTTC. This translates into CASTFGRRTGFPF.